Below are 25 T cell receptor beta chains sequenced from a single sample in a study of blood T cell repertoires in COVID-19. The assay was immunoSEQ multiplex PCR, and TCRdb's table has in-frame clones only and misses some. In the table there are around 300,000 clones, approximately 90% of which are singletons. Material: peripheral blood. The receptor set was obtained from a woman in her forties or fifties with COVID-19, enrolled during active disease.

The genes are TRBV7-3 and TRBJ2-3, with 10 bases that match TRBD2. The CDR3 extends over 15 amino acids. The V gene end was trimmed by 5 bases and the J gene end by 2 bases; junction bases not matched to a gene: 4. In germline, CDR1 is SGHTA, CDR2 FQGTGA. The CDR3 nucleotides are TGTGCCAGCAGCGCACTAGCGGGAACCACAGATACGCAGTATTTT. Protein product: CASSALAGTTDTQYF.

Details on this clone: The sample holds other DNA sequences that translate to the same CDR3. The J gene is TRBJ1-2, the V gene TRBV18; D gene unclear. The CDR3 loop spans 13 amino acids. Germline V gives CDR1 KGHSH, CDR2 LQKENI. V lost 1 base, J lost 2 bases, and 5 bases lay in between. The CDR3 coding sequence is TGTGCCAGCTCACCACGGGAGAACTATGGCTACACCTTC. It encodes CASSPRENYGYTF.

V is TRBV5-6 and J is TRBJ2-7, with a weak D call TRBD1 (6 bases). V gave up 4 bases and J gave up 2 bases, with 13 bases separating them. This CDR3 is 14 amino acids long. Looked up from germline, CDR1 is SGHDT and CDR2 is YYEEEE. The CDR3 nucleotides are TGTGCCAGCAGCCAGGTACAGGGAACCTACGAGCAGTACTTC. Residues: CASSQVQGTYEQYF. Using reference TRBV5-6 and TRBJ2-7 for the parts outside the CDR3, the full variable domain is DAGVTQSPTHLIKTRGQQVTLRCSPKSGHDTVSWYQQALGQGPQFIFQYYEEEERQRGNFPDRFSGHQFPNYSSELNVNALLLGDSALYLCASSQVQGTYEQYFGPGTRLTVT.

This chain connects TRBV4-2 to TRBJ1-3; no clear D gene. Germline V gene data show CDR1 as LGHNA and CDR2 as YNFKEQ. This CDR3 spans 16 amino acids. V was trimmed by 0 bases and J by 4 bases, leaving 13 bases between them. The CDR3 coding sequence is TGTGCCAGCAGCCAAGATAGTGCAGGCAAAGGAAACACCATATATTTT. This gives the protein CASSQDSAGKGNTIYF.

This clone has a handful of counts. The CDR3 spells CASSLGTPSSYNEQFF. In DNA form, the CDR3 reads TGTGCCAGCAGCCTTGGGACACCGAGCTCCTACAATGAGCAGTTCTTC. This rearrangement joins TRBV5-4 to TRBJ2-1, with D possibly matching TRBD1 (6 bases). Trimming left V 4 bases short and J 0 bases short, with 14 bases between. The CDR3 has 16 residues. Germline lookup yields CDR1 SGHNT and CDR2 YYREEE (reference sequence). Full variable domain (missing parts from reference TRBV5-4 and TRBJ2-1): ETGVTQSPTHLIKTRGQQVTLRCSSQSGHNTVSWYQQALGQGPQFIFQYYREEENGRGNFPPRFSGLQFPNYSSELNVNALELDDSALYLCASSLGTPSSYNEQFFGPGTRLTVL.

The V and J genes are TRBV6-5 and TRBJ1-2; D possibly corresponds to TRBD1 (6 bases). The CDR3 runs to 12 residues. From germline, CDR1 is MNHEY and CDR2 SVGAGI. V lost 5 bases, J lost 4 bases, and 8 bases lay in between. The CDR3 here is CASSTGPYGYTF. CDR3 in DNA: TGTGCCAGCAGTACAGGGCCCTATGGCTACACCTTC.

V gene TRBV28 combines with J gene TRBJ2-1; D gene ambiguous. This CDR3 comprises 13 residues. The V gene lost 6 bases and the J gene lost 9 bases, with 15 bases spanning the gap. Germline-derived CDR1 and CDR2 are MDHEN and SYDVKM. CDR3 DNA sequence: TGTGCCAGCAGCTCCGGAGCTCTTGGTGAGCAGTTCTTC. Translated, it gives CASSSGALGEQFF. The complete variable domain, with remaining parts taken from reference TRBV28 and TRBJ2-1, reads DVKVTQSSRYLVKRTGEKVFLECVQDMDHENMFWYRQDPGLGLRLIYFSYDVKMKEKGDIPEGYSVSREKKERFSLILESASTNQTSMYLCASSSGALGEQFFGPGTRLTVL.

The chain uses TRBV2 and TRBJ1-5; 7 bases are a match to TRBD1. The CDR3 covers 14 residues. Germline lookup yields CDR1 SNHLY and CDR2 FYNNEI. The V segment lost 6 bases and the J segment 0 bases; nucleotides outside the gene matches: 2. CDR3 protein: CASRQGFSNQPQHF. CDR3 bases: TGTGCCAGCAGACAGGGGTTTAGCAATCAGCCCCAGCATTTT. Combining the CDR3 with reference TRBV2 and TRBJ1-5 gives the whole variable domain EPEVTQTPSHQVTQMGQEVILRCVPISNHLYFYWYRQILGQKVEFLVSFYNNEISEKSEIFDDQFSVERPDGSNFTLKIRSTKLEDSAMYFCASRQGFSNQPQHFGDGTRLSIL.

This chain joins TRBV19 and TRBJ1-6; 7 bases align to TRBD1. In germline, CDR1 is LNHDA, CDR2 SQIVND (reference sequence). The CDR3 runs to 14 residues. V dropped 7 bases and J dropped 10; count of bases not matched to a gene: 10. In nucleotides, the CDR3 is TGTGCCAGTACTAACCGGGACAGTGGATCACCCCTCCACTTT. Amino acid sequence: CASTNRDSGSPLHF.

The chain joins TRBV5-1 to TRBJ2-2; D is possibly TRBD1 (5 bases). The germline V gene has CDR1 SGHRS and CDR2 YFSETQ. Trimming removed 4 bases at V and 7 bases at J, with 11 bases between. This CDR3 has 13 residues. The DNA for the CDR3 is TGCGCCAGCAGCCCGCAGGGAAACGGGGAGCTGTTTTTT. This encodes CASSPQGNGELFF. Supplemented by reference TRBV5-1 and TRBJ2-2, the full variable domain reads KAGVTQTPRYLIKTRGQQVTLSCSPISGHRSVSWYQQTPGQGLQFLFEYFSETQRNKGNFPGRFSGRQFSNSRSEMNVSTLELGDSALYLCASSPQGNGELFFGEGSRLTVL.

This clone is a singleton in its sample. The chain recombines TRBV7-9 with TRBJ2-7; 8 positions match TRBD1. V shed 6 bases and J 6 bases; nucleotides not matched to a gene: 7. CDR3 size: 13 residues. CDR1 and CDR2 from the germline V gene are SEHNR and FQNEAQ (reference sequence). The CDR3 reads CASSLTTGGEQYF. The CDR3 region has the DNA TGTGCCAGCAGTTTAACAACAGGGGGCGAGCAGTACTTC.

This chain links TRBV7-2 with TRBJ2-1, with D tentatively TRBD2 (6 bases). CDR1 and CDR2 (germline): SGHTA, FQGNSA. V was shortened by 5 bases and J by 4 bases, with 15 bases between the two germline ends. The CDR3 is 15 amino acids. The chain's CDR3 is CASSPSFRGYNEQFF. The CDR3 DNA reads as TGTGCCAGCAGCCCCTCTTTCCGGGGGTACAATGAGCAGTTCTTC.

This sequence joins TRBV18 and TRBJ1-4; D not resolved. V dropped 1 base and J dropped 3 bases, with 12 bases sitting between them. The V gene's germline CDR1 is KGHSH and CDR2 LQKENI. There are 16 residues in the CDR3. CDR3 nucleotide sequence: TGTGCCAGCTCACCACGGAAACTGGGAGCTAATGAAAAACTGTTTTTT. Translated, it gives CASSPRKLGANEKLFF.

This rearrangement joins TRBV5-4 to TRBJ1-3; TRBD1 aligns across 9 bases. Germline assignment: CDR1 SGHNT and CDR2 YYREEE (reference sequence). J lost 2 bases, V lost 6 bases, and 6 bases had no gene match. CDR3 length: 15 amino acids. The DNA for the CDR3 is TGTGCCAGCACCCAGGGACAGGGTCCTGGAAACACCATATATTTT. Protein sequence: CASTQGQGPGNTIYF.

The gene calls are TRBV29-1 and TRBJ1-1; 9 bases match TRBD1. Germline V lookup: CDR1 SQVTM, CDR2 ANQGSEA. The CDR3 consists of 13 residues. V lost 7 bases to trimming and J lost 1 base; unmatched junction nucleotides: 4. CDR3: CSARTGENTEAFF. CDR3 DNA sequence: TGCAGCGCCCGGACAGGGGAGAACACTGAAGCTTTCTTT.

The chain combines TRBV5-1 with TRBJ2-7; 7 positions match TRBD2. The trim removed 0 bases at V and 2 bases at J, leaving 5 bases unmatched. The CDR3 is 15 amino acids. Germline V CDR1 and CDR2: SGHRS, YFSETQ. The DNA for the CDR3 is TGCGCCAGCAGCTTGGGTGGGACTAACACCTACGAGCAGTACTTC. As protein: CASSLGGTNTYEQYF.

The genes are TRBV12-3 or TRBV12-4 and TRBJ1-1; no reliable D call. The V and J ends lost 10 bases and 3 bases respectively, with 15 bases between them. The CDR3 extends over 13 amino acids. CDR3 DNA sequence: TGTGCCACAACTAGGGCGTCCCACACTGAAGCTTTCTTT. Encoded protein: CATTRASHTEAFF.

On this clone itself: Other DNA sequences in this sample translate to the same CDR3. V usage is TRBV7-9 and J usage is TRBJ1-2; D remains ambiguous. The CDR3 extends over 14 amino acids. Per the germline V gene, CDR1 is SEHNR and CDR2 is FQNEAQ (reference sequence). Trimming removed 0 bases from V and 6 bases from J, with 11 bases in between. The CDR3 spells CASSLATRVDGYTF. The CDR3 nucleotides are TGTGCCAGCAGCTTAGCGACTAGGGTGGATGGCTACACCTTC.

This chain links TRBV3-1 (or the pseudogene TRBV3-2) with TRBJ2-7; weak D call: TRBD1 (6 bases). V gave up 1 base and J gave up 5 bases, with 12 bases separating them. This CDR3 has 14 amino acids. Germline V gene sequence: CDR1 LGHDT, CDR2 YNNKEL (reference sequence). The CDR3 region has the DNA TGTGCCAGCAGCCAAGCAGGGGTCTCTCACGAGCAGTACTTC. It translates to CASSQAGVSHEQYF.

The chain is built from TRBV18 and TRBJ2-1, with 10 nucleotides matching TRBD1. CDR3 length equals 16 residues. The germline gives CDR1 KGHSH, CDR2 LQKENI. Trimming cost V 3 bases and J 0 bases; bases outside gene matches: 2. The CDR3 sequence: CASSPRTGGSYNEQFF. CDR3 DNA: TGTGCCAGCTCACCTAGGACAGGGGGCTCCTACAATGAGCAGTTCTTC. Combining the CDR3 with reference TRBV18 and TRBJ2-1 gives the whole variable domain NAGVMQNPRHLVRRRGQEARLRCSPMKGHSHVYWYRQLPEEGLKFMVYLQKENIIDESGMPKERFSAEFPKEGPSILRIQQVVRGDSAAYFCASSPRTGGSYNEQFFGPGTRLTVL.

The V and J genes are TRBV19 and TRBJ1-2; a possible D gene is TRBD1 (5 bases). Germline lookup yields CDR1 LNHDA and CDR2 SQIVND (reference sequence). V dropped 4 bases and J dropped 4 bases, with 13 bases sitting between them. The CDR3 covers 14 residues. CDR3 amino acids: CASSNRQGFYGYTF. The CDR3 region has the DNA TGTGCCAGTAGTAATCGGCAGGGCTTCTATGGCTACACCTTC. Looking up the rest from reference TRBV19 and TRBJ1-2 gives the full variable domain: DGGITQSPKYLFRKEGQNVTLSCEQNLNHDAMYWYRQDPGQGLRLIYYSQIVNDFQKGDIAEGYSVSREKKESFPLTVTSAQKNPTAFYLCASSNRQGFYGYTFGSGTRLTVV.

The chain recombines TRBV5-1 with TRBJ2-5, with D hard to call. V lost 0 bases and J 0 bases, leaving 9 bases between the germline ends. The germline gives CDR1 SGHRS, CDR2 YFSETQ. The CDR3 length is 15 residues. Here the CDR3 reads CASSLVGLDQETQYF. CDR3 coding DNA: TGCGCCAGCAGCTTGGTTGGCCTAGACCAAGAGACCCAGTACTTC.

V gene TRBV3-1 (or the pseudogene TRBV3-2) combines with J gene TRBJ2-2; D call uncertain. The CDR3 sequence is 13 residues long. Trimming removed 3 bases from V and 5 bases from J, with 7 bases in between. CDR1 and CDR2 from the germline V gene are LGHDT and YNNKEL (reference sequence). Here the CDR3 DNA reads TGTGCCAGCAGCCACCTAGTTACCGGGGAGCTGTTTTTT. Translating it yields CASSHLVTGELFF.

The chain has TRBV5-1 and TRBJ2-7; TRBD1 is a possible D gene (6 bases). Trimming removed 4 bases from V and 4 bases from J, with 15 bases in between. This CDR3 comprises 14 residues. Germline V lookup: CDR1 SGHRS, CDR2 YFSETQ. CDR3 residues: CASSQGSGVYEQYF. CDR3 in DNA: TGCGCCAGCAGCCAGGGGTCCGGGGTTTACGAGCAGTACTTC. Complete variable domain (other parts from reference TRBV5-1 and TRBJ2-7): KAGVTQTPRYLIKTRGQQVTLSCSPISGHRSVSWYQQTPGQGLQFLFEYFSETQRNKGNFPGRFSGRQFSNSRSEMNVSTLELGDSALYLCASSQGSGVYEQYFGPGTRLTVT.

The chain carries TRBV7-3 and TRBJ2-5; TRBD2 matches at 10 bases. The CDR3 sequence is 15 residues long. J gave up 5 bases and V 2 bases, and 5 bases lay outside the gene matches. Germline-derived CDR1 and CDR2 are SGHTA and FQGTGA. The CDR3 sequence: CASSLGLAGAETQYF. CDR3 DNA: TGTGCCAGCAGCTTAGGGCTAGCGGGAGCGGAGACCCAGTACTTC.